This T cell receptor beta chain was found in a study of blood T cells in healthy people across ages. This clonotype was detected ten times or more. The CDR3 is made up of 15 amino acids. The V and J ends lost 4 bases and 2 bases respectively, with 14 bases between them. Germline V CDR1 and CDR2: SGDLS, YYNGEE. A second 7 to 11 cycle PCR used barcoded and J-beta primers. TCRdb independently ran MiXCR on the 5' RACE reads; one entry per CDR3 protein. The sample lists more than 600,000 distinct CDR3 sequences; 25% were seen once. The sample was also linked to a second study, of T cells of mothers and their children.

This clonotype originated in a boy younger than 18 in good health. Sequenced sample: blood. The chain recombines TRBV9 with TRBJ2-3, with D perhaps given as TRBD1 or TRBD2 (5 bases each). In DNA form, the CDR3 reads TGTGCCAGCAGCAAGGGACCGACACACACAGATACGCAGTATTTT. As protein: CASSKGPTHTDTQYF.